The clone carrying this T cell receptor beta chain was detected a few times. Its antigen is as yet unknown. Germline lookup yields CDR1 DFQATT and CDR2 SNEGSKA (reference sequence). The CDR3 spans 13 residues. The V end lost 5 bases, the J end lost 1 base, and 11 bases lay between the germline ends. TCRdb independently ran MiXCR on the reads; one entry per CDR3 protein. Found here are 200,000 to 300,000 distinct CDR3 sequences, roughly 13% of them singletons; the top ten hold 7% to 9.5%. This sample is drawn from a study of T cell repertoires in cytomegalovirus infection. On the study more broadly: Both a matching HLA type and CMV infection were indicated by public TCR beta signatures.

General observations from the study: Individuals carrying CMV plus the relevant HLA were identified by cumulative frequency of public TCR beta families.

Source material: PBMCs. The receptor's source is a human donor in good health (CMV status not recorded). Some clones in this sample may be carry-over from other donors' samples. This rearrangement joins TRBV20-1 to TRBJ2-5; D is uncertain. CDR3 residues: CSASRGSQETQYF. CDR3 DNA sequence: TGCAGTGCTTCCCGTGGCAGCCAAGAGACCCAGTACTTC.